This T cell receptor beta chain is from a study of graft-versus-host responses after intestinal transplantation. Study at large: Those transplanted obtained multivisceral, liver-intestinal, or isolated intestinal grafts. The study gave all recipients anti-thymocyte globulin induction, then tacrolimus and steroids for roughly 3 years. Study-level points and caveats: Among circulating GvH clones, peak levels were associated with early post-transplant declines in HvG clones. GvH clones surfaced in recipient marrow, some emerging earlier in ileum or blood.

Generated by immunoSEQ multiplex PCR, the TCRdb table keeps only in-frame clones and is missing some. This sample has tens of thousands of clones, with 80% to 95% found just once. As concerns this clone: The antigen is unknown.

This CDR3 contains 15 residues. Germline V lookup: CDR1 MNHEY, CDR2 SVGAGI. Between the trimmed V and J ends, which lost 5 bases and 5 bases, there was a span of 16 bases. V gene TRBV6-5 combines with J gene TRBJ1-5; D perhaps matches TRBD1 (6 bases). The source material was unstimulated CD4+ T cells sorted from spleen or lymph node cells, sampled before intestinal transplant. The origin of this receptor is a human donor who received an intestinal transplant. CDR3 bases: TGTGCCAGCAGTGGCGGCAGGGGAGTCGATCAGCCCCAGCATTTT. Translation gives CASSGGRGVDQPQHF.